The clone carrying this T cell receptor (beta chain) occurred many times. What it binds is not known. This CDR3 contains 13 residues. Germline V gene lookup returns CDR1 MDHEN and CDR2 SYDVKM. The V and J ends lost 7 bases and 3 bases respectively, with 13 bases between them. This entry is derived from a study of CD8+ T cells in alopecia areata. Study-wide results and caveats: Researchers reported that TCR sharing among patients proved less clear than in mice, possibly HLA-linked.

RNA was isolated and reverse transcribed to cDNA, the sequencing template. The protocol was immunoSEQ multiplex PCR, while the TCRdb copy is restricted to in-frame clones and leaves out a portion. The sample holds about 23,000 clones; around half are singletons and the top ten take approximately 29%. The receptor was isolated from a human donor with alopecia areata. V is TRBV28 and J is TRBJ2-7, with TRBD1 as a possible D gene (5 bases). Specimen: NKG2D-high CD8+ T cells sorted from blood. In DNA, the CDR3 is TGTGCCAGCACCCTGGACAACCTCTACGAGCAGTACTTC. As protein: CASTLDNLYEQYF.